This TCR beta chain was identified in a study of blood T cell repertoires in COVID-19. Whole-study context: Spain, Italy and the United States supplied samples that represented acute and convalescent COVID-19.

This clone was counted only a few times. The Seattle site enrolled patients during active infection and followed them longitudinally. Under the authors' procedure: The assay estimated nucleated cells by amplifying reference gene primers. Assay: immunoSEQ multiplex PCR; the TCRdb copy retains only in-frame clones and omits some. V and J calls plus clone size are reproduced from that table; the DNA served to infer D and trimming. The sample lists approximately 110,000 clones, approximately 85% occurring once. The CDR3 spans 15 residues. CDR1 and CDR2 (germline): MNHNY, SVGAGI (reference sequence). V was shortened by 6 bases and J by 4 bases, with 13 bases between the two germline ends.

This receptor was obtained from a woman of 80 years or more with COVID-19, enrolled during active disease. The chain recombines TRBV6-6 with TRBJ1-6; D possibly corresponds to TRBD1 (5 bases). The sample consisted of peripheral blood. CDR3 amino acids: CASSDRESYNSPLHF. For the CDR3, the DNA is TGTGCCAGCAGCGACAGAGAGAGTTATAATTCACCCCTCCACTTT.